Listed below are T cell receptor beta chains from one sample, sequenced in a study of shared clonotypes between healthy human individuals. Measured with immunoSEQ multiplex PCR; TCRdb has only the in-frame clones, and not every one. The sample holds approximately 2.4 million clones; almost 96% are singletons and the top ten take around 0.13%. Sequencing was done on a sample of naive CD4+ T cells sorted from blood. These receptors came from a man younger than 35 in good health. The CDR3 runs from the conserved cysteine through the conserved F or W. The D gene is left open where the match is weak. Clone size appears in some rows only: once, few, many, or a class for an expanded clone.

j_gene | v_gene | d_gene | abundance | CDR3aa | CDR3nt
TRBJ2-5 | TRBV5-4 | NA | NA | CASSTIIGGGETQYF | TGTGCCAGCAGCACCATAATCGGGGGAGGCGAGACCCAGTACTTC
TRBJ2-7 | TRBV5-5 | NA | NA | CASSPSSYEQYF | TGTGCCAGCAGCCCAAGCTCCTACGAGCAGTACTTC
TRBJ1-2 | TRBV18 | NA | NA | CASSPPNGREGYTF | TGTGCCAGCTCACCACCAAACGGCCGGGAGGGCTACACCTTC
TRBJ1-3 | TRBV5-6 | NA | NA | CASSGVGGSSGNTIYF | TGTGCCAGCAGCGGGGTTGGGGGGAGCTCTGGAAACACCATATATTTT
TRBJ2-1 | TRBV5-1 | TRBD2 | NA | CASSQGTSGFYNEQFF | TGCGCCAGCAGCCAAGGGACTAGCGGGTTCTACAATGAGCAGTTCTTC
TRBJ1-1 | TRBV29-1 | NA | NA | CSVVGLMTTEAFF | TGCAGCGTTGTTGGCCTGATGACCACTGAAGCTTTCTTT
TRBJ1-4 | TRBV12-5 | NA | once | CASGPGQNKNEKLFF | TGTGCTAGTGGACCCGGACAGAATAAAAATGAAAAACTGTTTTTT
TRBJ1-1 | TRBV10-3 | TRBD1 | NA | CAISGTGAEAFF | TGTGCCATCAGTGGCACAGGGGCTGAAGCTTTCTTT
TRBJ2-7 | TRBV6-5 | NA | NA | CASSPVGGSGNEQYF | TGTGCCAGCAGCCCTGTGGGGGGCTCTGGTAACGAGCAGTACTTC
TRBJ1-5 | TRBV6-5 | NA | NA | CASRENSNQPQHF | TGTGCCAGCAGGGAAAATAGCAATCAGCCCCAGCATTTT
TRBJ1-6 | TRBV4-3 | TRBD1 | once | CASSQEVGQGADNSPLHF | TGCGCCAGCAGCCAAGAGGTCGGGCAGGGGGCGGATAATTCACCCCTCCACTTT
TRBJ1-3 | TRBV5-1 | NA | NA | CASSLGQVSAGNTIYF | TGCGCCAGCAGCTTGGGTCAGGTGAGCGCTGGAAACACCATATATTTT
TRBJ1-5 | TRBV11-2 | NA | once | CASSLDLSNQPQHF | TGTGCCAGCAGCTTAGATCTTAGCAATCAGCCCCAGCATTTT
TRBJ2-1 | TRBV6-6 | NA | NA | CASSFPGPGVNEQFF | TGTGCCAGCAGTTTCCCGGGACCAGGGGTAAATGAGCAGTTCTTC
TRBJ2-7 | TRBV10-1 | NA | NA | CASSDPSRHYEQYF | TGCGCCAGCAGTGACCCAAGCCGACACTACGAGCAGTACTTC
TRBJ2-7 | TRBV19 | NA | NA | CASSTDTPADEQYF | TGTGCCAGTAGTACGGACACCCCCGCCGACGAGCAGTACTTC
TRBJ1-6 | TRBV6-5 | TRBD1 | NA | CASGTGNSPLHF | TGTGCCAGCGGGACAGGGAATTCACCCCTCCACTTT
TRBJ1-2 | TRBV28 | NA | NA | CASSFPAVGGYTF | TGTGCCAGCAGTTTCCCGGCGGTGGGCGGCTACACCTTC
TRBJ2-7 | TRBV18 | NA | NA | CASSPGRAGPYEQYF | TGTGCCAGCTCTCCAGGCAGGGCAGGGCCGTACGAGCAGTACTTC
TRBJ1-6 | TRBV7-9 | NA | NA | CASSLGPSWGDSPLHF | TGTGCCAGCAGCTTAGGACCTTCGTGGGGCGATTCACCCCTCCACTTT
TRBJ1-1 | TRBV6-1 | NA | NA | CASSELRFGGETEAFF | TGTGCCAGCAGTGAACTAAGATTCGGGGGGGAAACTGAAGCTTTCTTT
TRBJ1-5 | TRBV19 | NA | NA | CASSIAIYSNQPQHF | TGTGCCAGTAGTATAGCCATATATAGCAATCAGCCCCAGCATTTT
TRBJ1-2 | TRBV6-5 | NA | NA | CASRTAPHGYTF | TGTGCCAGCAGAACAGCGCCACATGGCTACACCTTC
TRBJ2-1 | TRBV7-9 | TRBD1 | NA | CASSLLGQGAGEQFF | TGTGCCAGCAGCTTATTAGGGCAGGGGGCAGGGGAGCAGTTCTTC
TRBJ1-1 | TRBV29-1 | NA | NA | CSSRPILNTEAFF | TGCAGCTCCCGCCCCATCCTGAACACTGAAGCTTTCTTT
TRBJ1-6 | TRBV6-1 | NA | NA | CASRPGLNSPLHF | TGTGCCAGCAGGCCGGGTCTAAATTCACCCCTCCACTTT
TRBJ2-3 | TRBV6-5 | NA | NA | CASSPTRTSTDTQYF | TGTGCCAGCAGCCCTACCCGCACCAGCACAGATACGCAGTATTTT